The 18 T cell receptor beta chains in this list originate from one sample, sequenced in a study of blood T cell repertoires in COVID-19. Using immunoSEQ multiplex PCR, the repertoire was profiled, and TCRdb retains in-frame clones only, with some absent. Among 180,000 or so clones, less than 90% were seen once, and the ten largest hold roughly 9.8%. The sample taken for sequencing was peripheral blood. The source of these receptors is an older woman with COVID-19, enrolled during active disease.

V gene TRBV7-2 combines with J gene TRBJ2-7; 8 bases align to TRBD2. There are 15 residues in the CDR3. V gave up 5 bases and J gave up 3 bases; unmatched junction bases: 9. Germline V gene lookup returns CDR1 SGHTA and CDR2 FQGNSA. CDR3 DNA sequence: TGTGCCAGCAGCCTCGGGGGGACTAGTTACTACGAGCAGTACTTC. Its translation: CASSLGGTSYYEQYF.

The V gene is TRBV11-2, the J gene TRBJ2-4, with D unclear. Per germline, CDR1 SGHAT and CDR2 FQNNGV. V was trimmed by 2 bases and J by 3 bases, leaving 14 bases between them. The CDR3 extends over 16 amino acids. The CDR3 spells CASSLSLGSLKNIQYF. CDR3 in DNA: TGTGCCAGCAGCTTAAGTCTGGGCTCCCTCAAAAACATTCAGTACTTC.

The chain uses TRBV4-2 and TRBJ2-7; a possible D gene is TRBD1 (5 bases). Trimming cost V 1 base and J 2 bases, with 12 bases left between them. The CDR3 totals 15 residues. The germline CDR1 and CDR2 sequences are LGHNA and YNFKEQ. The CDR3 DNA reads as TGTGCCAGCAGCCAAGGGACACTACCCCCCTACGAGCAGTACTTC. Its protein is CASSQGTLPPYEQYF.

CDR3 sequence reads: CASSGQGLGNTEAFF. The CDR3 DNA reads TGCGCCAGCAGTGGACAGGGGCTGGGAAACACTGAAGCTTTCTTT. V is TRBV5-1 and J is TRBJ1-1; 9 bases align to TRBD1. Germline CDR1 and CDR2: SGHRS and YFSETQ. V dropped 5 bases and J dropped 2; count of bases not matched to a gene: 7. This CDR3 is built from 15 residues.

This chain's CDR3 is CASSLTGKWGYTF. The DNA of the CDR3 is TGTGCCAGCAGCTTGACAGGGAAGTGGGGCTACACCTTC. This chain connects TRBV5-6 to TRBJ1-2; D may be TRBD1 (6 bases). From germline, CDR1 is SGHDT and CDR2 YYEEEE. The CDR3 contains 13 residues. V shed 1 base and J shed 8 bases, with 12 bases lying between them.

The CDR3, as DNA: TGTGGACAGGGACTCAATCAGCCCCAGCATTTT. Protein product: CGQGLNQPQHF. The chain joins TRBV27 to TRBJ1-5; 7 bases align to TRBD1. This CDR3 is 11 amino acids long. Germline CDR1 and CDR2: MNHEY and SMNVEV (reference sequence).

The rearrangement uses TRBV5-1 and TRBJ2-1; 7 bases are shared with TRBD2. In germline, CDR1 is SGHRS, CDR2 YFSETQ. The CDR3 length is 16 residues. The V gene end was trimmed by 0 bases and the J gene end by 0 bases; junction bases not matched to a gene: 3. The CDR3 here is CASSLAGGSSYNEQFF. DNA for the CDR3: TGCGCCAGCAGCTTGGCCGGGGGGAGCTCCTACAATGAGCAGTTCTTC.

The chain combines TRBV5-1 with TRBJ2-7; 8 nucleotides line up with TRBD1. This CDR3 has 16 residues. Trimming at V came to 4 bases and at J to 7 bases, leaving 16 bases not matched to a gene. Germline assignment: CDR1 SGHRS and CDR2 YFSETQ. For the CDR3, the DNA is TGCGCCAGCAGCCTCGCAGGGGGCGCCTATGTACTAGAGCAGTACTTC. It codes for CASSLAGGAYVLEQYF.

The CDR3 coding sequence is TGCGCCAGCAGCCAAGCGACATCATCCTCCTACGAGCAGTACTTC. This sequence encodes CASSQATSSSYEQYF. The chain uses TRBV4-1 and TRBJ2-7; no firm D call. Germline-derived CDR1 and CDR2 are MGHRA and YSYEKL. The CDR3 runs to 15 residues. V was pared by 1 base and J by 0 bases, with 10 bases between.

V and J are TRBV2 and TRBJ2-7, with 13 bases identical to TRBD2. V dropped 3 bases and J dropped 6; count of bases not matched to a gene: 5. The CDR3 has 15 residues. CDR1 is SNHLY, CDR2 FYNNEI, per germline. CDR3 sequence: CASSDTSGREFEQYF. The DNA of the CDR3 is TGTGCCAGCAGTGATACTAGCGGGAGGGAGTTCGAGCAGTACTTC.

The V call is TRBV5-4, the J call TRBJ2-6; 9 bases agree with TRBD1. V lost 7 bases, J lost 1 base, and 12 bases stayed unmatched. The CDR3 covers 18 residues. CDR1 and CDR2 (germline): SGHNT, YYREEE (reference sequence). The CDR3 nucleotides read TGTGCCAGCCAACTCGCCGGGACAGGGTTTTCTGGGGCCAACGTCCTGACTTTC. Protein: CASQLAGTGFSGANVLTF.

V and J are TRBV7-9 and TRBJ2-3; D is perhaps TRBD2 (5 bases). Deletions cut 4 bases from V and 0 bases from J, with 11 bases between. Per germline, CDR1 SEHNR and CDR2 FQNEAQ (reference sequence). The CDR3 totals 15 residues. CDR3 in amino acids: CASSSRGVSTDTQYF. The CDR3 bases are TGTGCCAGCAGCTCCCGGGGTGTTAGCACAGATACGCAGTATTTT.

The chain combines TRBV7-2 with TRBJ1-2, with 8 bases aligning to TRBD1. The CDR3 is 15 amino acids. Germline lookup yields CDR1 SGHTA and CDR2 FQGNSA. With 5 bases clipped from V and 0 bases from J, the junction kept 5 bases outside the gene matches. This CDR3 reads CASSAHRGANYGYTF. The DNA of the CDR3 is TGTGCCAGCAGCGCGCACAGGGGGGCTAACTATGGCTACACCTTC.

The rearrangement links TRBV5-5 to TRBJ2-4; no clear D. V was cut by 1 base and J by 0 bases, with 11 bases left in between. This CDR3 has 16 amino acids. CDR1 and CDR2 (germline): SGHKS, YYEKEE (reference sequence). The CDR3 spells CASSLFISVAKNIQYF. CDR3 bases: TGTGCCAGCAGCTTGTTCATTTCGGTAGCCAAAAACATTCAGTACTTC.

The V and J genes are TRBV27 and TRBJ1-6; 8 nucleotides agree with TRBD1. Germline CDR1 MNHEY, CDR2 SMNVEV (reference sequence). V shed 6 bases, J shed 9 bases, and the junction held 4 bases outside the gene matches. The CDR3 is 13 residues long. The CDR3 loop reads CASRDRVGSPLHF. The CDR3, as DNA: TGTGCCAGCAGGGACAGGGTAGGTTCACCCCTCCACTTT.

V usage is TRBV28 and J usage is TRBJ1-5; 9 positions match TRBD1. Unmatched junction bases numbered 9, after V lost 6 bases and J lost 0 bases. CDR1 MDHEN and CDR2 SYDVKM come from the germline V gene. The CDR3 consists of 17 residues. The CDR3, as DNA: TGTGCCAGCAGGGACGGGACAGGGCCATATAGCAATCAGCCCCAGCATTTT. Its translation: CASRDGTGPYSNQPQHF.

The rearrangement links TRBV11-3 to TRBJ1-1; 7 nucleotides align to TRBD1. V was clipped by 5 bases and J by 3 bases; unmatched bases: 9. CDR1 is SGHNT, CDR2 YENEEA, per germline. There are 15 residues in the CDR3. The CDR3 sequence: CASSRGQQRYTEAFF. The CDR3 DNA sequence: TGTGCCAGCAGCCGGGGACAGCAAAGGTACACTGAAGCTTTCTTT.

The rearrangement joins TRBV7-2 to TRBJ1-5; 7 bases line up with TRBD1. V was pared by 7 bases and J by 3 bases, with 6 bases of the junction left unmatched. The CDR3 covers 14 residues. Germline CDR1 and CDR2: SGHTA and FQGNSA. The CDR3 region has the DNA TGTGCCAGCACCCAGACAGGGTCCAATCAGCCCCAGCATTTT. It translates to CASTQTGSNQPQHF.